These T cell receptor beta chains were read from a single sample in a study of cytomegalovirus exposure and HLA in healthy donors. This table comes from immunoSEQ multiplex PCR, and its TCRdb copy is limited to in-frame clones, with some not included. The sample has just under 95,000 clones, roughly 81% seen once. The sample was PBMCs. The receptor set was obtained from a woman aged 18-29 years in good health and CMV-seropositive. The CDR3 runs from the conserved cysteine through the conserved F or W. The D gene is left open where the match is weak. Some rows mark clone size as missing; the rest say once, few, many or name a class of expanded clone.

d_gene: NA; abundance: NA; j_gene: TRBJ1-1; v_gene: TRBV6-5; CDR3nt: TGTGCCAGCAGTTACTCCAGGGGAACTGAAGCTTTCTTT; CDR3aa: CASSYSRGTEAFF
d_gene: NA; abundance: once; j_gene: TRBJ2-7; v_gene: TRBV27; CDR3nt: TGTGCCAGCAGTTTTGGGCGGGGTGAGCAGTACTTC; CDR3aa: CASSFGRGEQYF
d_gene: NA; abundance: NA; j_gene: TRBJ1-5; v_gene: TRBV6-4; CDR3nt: TGTGCCAGCAGATTAACAGGGAATAGCAATCAGCCCCAGCATTTT; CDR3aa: CASRLTGNSNQPQHF
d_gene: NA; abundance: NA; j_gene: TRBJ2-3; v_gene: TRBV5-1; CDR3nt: TGCGCCAGCTCCTCGCGGACAGTTCCCCTAACGGGCACAGATACGCAGTATTTT; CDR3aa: CASSSRTVPLTGTDTQYF
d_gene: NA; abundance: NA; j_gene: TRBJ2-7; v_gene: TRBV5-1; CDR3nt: TGCGCCAGCAGCGCACAGGGCCCCGACGAGCAGTACTTC; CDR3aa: CASSAQGPDEQYF
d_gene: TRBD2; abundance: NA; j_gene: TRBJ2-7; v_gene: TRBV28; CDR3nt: TGTGCCAGCAGTTTTTCGGGGGGGATCCCGTCCTACGAGCAGTACTTC; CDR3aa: CASSFSGGIPSYEQYF
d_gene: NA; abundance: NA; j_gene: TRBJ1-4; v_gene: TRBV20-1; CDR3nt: TGCAGTGCCCCGGACAGTGAAAAACTGTTTTTT; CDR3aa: CSAPDSEKLFF
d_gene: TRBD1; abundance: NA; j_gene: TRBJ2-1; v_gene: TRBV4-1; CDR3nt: TGCGCCAGCAGCCAACGGGACAGGGGGCAATATGAGCAGTTCTTC; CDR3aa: CASSQRDRGQYEQFF
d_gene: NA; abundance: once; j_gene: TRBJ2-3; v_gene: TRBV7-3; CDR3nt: TGTGCCAGCAGCTTAAACCCCACCGGGTTGGGTAGCGGTAGGACAGATACGCAGTATTTT; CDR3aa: CASSLNPTGLGSGRTDTQYF
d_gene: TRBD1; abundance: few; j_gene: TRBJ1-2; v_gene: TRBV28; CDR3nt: TGTGCCAGCAGTCGGGACAGGGTCACAACCAACTATGGCTACACCTTC; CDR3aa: CASSRDRVTTNYGYTF
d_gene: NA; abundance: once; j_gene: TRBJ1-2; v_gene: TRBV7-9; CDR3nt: TGTGCCAGCAGCTTAGCACAGACGAACTATGGCTACACCTTC; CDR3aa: CASSLAQTNYGYTF
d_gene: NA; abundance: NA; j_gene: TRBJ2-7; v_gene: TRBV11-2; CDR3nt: TGTGCCAGCAGCTTACAGACAGACCGGTACGAGCAGTACTTC; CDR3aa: CASSLQTDRYEQYF
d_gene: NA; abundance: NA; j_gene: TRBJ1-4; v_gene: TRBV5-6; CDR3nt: TGTGCCAGCAGCTTGGTATCCGGACGGCCGGGGGAAAAACTGTTTTTT; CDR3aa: CASSLVSGRPGEKLFF
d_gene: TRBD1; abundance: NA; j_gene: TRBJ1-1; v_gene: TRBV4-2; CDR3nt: TGTGCCAGCAGCCAACGGATCAGGGGGCTGATGAACACTGAAGCTTTCTTT; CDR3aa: CASSQRIRGLMNTEAFF
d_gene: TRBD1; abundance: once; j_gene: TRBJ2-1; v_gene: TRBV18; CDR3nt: TGTGCCAGCTCACAGGGACAGGGGAATGAGCAGTTCTTC; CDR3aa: CASSQGQGNEQFF
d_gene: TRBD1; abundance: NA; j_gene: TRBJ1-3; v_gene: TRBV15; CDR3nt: TGTGCCACCAGCACAGACGGGGACAGGGGTTTCACTGGAAACACCATATATTTT; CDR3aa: CATSTDGDRGFTGNTIYF
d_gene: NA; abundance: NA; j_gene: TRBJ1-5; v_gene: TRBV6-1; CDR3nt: TGTGCCAGCAGTGTACAGTATACTAGCAATCAGCCCCAGCATTTT; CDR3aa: CASSVQYTSNQPQHF
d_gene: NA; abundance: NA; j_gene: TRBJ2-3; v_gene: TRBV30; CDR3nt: TGTGCCTGCGCACAGGCTACGCAGTATTTT; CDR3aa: CACAQATQYF
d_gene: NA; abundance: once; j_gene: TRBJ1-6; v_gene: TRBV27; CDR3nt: TGTGCCAGCAGTTCTCGAGCGGAGGGTGGGTCACCCCTCCACTTT; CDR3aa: CASSSRAEGGSPLHF
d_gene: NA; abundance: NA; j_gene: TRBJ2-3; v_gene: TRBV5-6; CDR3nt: TGTGCCAGCAGCTTGTTGTCGGCGGGAAGATTCACAGATACGCAGTATTTT; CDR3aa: CASSLLSAGRFTDTQYF
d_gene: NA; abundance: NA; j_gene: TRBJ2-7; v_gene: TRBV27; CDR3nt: TGTGCCAGCAGTTTTGGCCAGGGGTTCGAGCAGTACTTC; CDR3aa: CASSFGQGFEQYF
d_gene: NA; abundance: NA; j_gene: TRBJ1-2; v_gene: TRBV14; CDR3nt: TGTGCCAGCAGCCGACAATCCAAGGCGTTCACCTTC; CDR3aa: CASSRQSKAFTF
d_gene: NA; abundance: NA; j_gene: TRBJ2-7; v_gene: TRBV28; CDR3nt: TGTGCCAGCAGTCCACCCACGTTGGAGCCGGGCTACGAGCAGTACTTC; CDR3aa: CASSPPTLEPGYEQYF
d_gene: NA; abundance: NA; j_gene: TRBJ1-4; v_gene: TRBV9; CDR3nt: TGTGCCAGCAGCGTAAGCCCCGCTAATGAAAAACTGTTTTTT; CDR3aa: CASSVSPANEKLFF
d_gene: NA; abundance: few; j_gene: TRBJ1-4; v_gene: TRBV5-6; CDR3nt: TGTGCCAGCAGCTTGGGTGGAGGAGCTGCAACTAATGAAAAACTGTTTTTT; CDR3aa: CASSLGGGAATNEKLFF
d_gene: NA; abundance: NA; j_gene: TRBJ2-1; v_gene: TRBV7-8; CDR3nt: TGTGCCAGCAGCTACAGGGAGGGTAGCTACAATGAGCAGTTCTTC; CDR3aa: CASSYREGSYNEQFF
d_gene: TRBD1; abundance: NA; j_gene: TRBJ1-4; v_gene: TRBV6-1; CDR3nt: TGTGCCAGCAGTGAACCGGGACAGGGGCTTTCTAATGAAAAACTGTTTTTT; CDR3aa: CASSEPGQGLSNEKLFF
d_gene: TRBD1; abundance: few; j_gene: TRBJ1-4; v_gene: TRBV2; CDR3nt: TGTGCCAGCAGTGAACGGACAGGGAGGGAAAAACTGTTTTTT; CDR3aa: CASSERTGREKLFF
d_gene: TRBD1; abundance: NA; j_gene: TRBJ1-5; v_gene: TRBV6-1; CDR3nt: TGTGCCAGCAGGACAGGGGGCGCGGGTCAGCCCCAGCATTTT; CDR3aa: CASRTGGAGQPQHF
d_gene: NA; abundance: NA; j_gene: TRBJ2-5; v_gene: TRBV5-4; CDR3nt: TGTGCCAGCAGCAAGAGACTAGTCAGTGAGACCCAGTACTTC; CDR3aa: CASSKRLVSETQYF
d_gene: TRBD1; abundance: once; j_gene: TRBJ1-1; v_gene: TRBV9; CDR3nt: TGTGCCAGCAGCCCTGGACAGGGCGGCGTGGAAGCTTTCTTT; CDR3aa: CASSPGQGGVEAFF
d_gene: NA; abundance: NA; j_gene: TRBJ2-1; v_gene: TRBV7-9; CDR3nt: TGTGCCAGCAGCTTAGACAGCTACAATGAGCAGTTCTTC; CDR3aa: CASSLDSYNEQFF
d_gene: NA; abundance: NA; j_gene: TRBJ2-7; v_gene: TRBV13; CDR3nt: TGTGCCAGCAGCACCCGGGGATACGAGCAGTACTTC; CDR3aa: CASSTRGYEQYF
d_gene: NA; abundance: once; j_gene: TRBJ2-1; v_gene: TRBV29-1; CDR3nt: TGCAGCATAGAGCGGGACACCTACAATGAGCAGTTCTTC; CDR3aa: CSIERDTYNEQFF
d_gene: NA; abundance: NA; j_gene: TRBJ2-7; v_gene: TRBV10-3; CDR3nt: TGTGCCATCACGGGGGACGAGCAGTACTTC; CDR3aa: CAITGDEQYF
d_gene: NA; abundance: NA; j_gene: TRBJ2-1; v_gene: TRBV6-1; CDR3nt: TGTGCCAGCAGTGAAGATTATCTCTCCTACAATGAGCAGTTCTTC; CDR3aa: CASSEDYLSYNEQFF
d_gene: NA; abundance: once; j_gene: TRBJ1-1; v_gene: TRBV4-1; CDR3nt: TGCGCCAGCAGCCAAGATTCGGGGGTAGGGAACACTGAAGCTTTCTTT; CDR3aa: CASSQDSGVGNTEAFF
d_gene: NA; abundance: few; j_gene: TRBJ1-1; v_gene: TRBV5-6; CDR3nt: TGTGCCAGCAGGGGGACTCAGGGTACTGAAGCTTTCTTT; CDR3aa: CASRGTQGTEAFF
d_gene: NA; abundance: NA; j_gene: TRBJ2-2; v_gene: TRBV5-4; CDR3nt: TGTGCCAGCAGCCCCTTTTCAGGGTGGCCCGGGGAGCTGTTTTTT; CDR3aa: CASSPFSGWPGELFF
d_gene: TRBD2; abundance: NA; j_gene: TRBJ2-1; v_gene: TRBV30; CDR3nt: TGTGCCTGGAGTTTTCCGACTAGCGGGAACCGCCGCCTAAGCAATGAGCAGTTCTTC; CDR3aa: CAWSFPTSGNRRLSNEQFF
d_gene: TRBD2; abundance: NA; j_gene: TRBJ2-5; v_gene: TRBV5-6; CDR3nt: TGTGCCAGCAGCCTAGGGACTAGCAGCGAGACCCAGTACTTC; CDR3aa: CASSLGTSSETQYF
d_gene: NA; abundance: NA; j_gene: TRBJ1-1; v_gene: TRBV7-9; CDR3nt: TGTGCCAGCAGCTTAGCGCGGGCCGGGATGAACACTGAAGCTTTCTTT; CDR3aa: CASSLARAGMNTEAFF
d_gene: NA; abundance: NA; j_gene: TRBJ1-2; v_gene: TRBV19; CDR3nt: TGTGCCAGTAGTACTCCGAGTATCGCGATTTATGGCTACACCTTC; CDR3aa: CASSTPSIAIYGYTF
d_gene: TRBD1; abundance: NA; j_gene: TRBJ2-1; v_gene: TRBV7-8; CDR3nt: TGTGCCAGCAGCCCGTGGACAGGGGTCAATGAGCAGTTCTTC; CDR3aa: CASSPWTGVNEQFF
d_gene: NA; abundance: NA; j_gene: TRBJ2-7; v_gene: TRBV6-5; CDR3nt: TGTGCCTTTCGAAGGGGCGAGCAGTACTTC; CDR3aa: CAFRRGEQYF